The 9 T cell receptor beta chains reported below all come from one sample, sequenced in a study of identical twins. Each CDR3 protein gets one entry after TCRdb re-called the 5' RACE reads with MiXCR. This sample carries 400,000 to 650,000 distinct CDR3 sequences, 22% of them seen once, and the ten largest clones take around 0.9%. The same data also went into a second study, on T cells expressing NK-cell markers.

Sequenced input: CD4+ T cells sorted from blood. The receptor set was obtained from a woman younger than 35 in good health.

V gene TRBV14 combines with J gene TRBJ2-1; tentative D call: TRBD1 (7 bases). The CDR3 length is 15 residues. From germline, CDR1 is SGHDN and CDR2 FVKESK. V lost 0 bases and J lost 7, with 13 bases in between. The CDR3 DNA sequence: TGTGCCAGCAGCCAAGATTGGCCAGGGGGGAATGAGCAGTTCTTC. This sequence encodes CASSQDWPGGNEQFF.

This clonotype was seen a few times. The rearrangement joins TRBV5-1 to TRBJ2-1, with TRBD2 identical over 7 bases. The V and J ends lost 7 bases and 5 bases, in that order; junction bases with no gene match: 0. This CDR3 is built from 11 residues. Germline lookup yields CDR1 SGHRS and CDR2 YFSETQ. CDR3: CASAGDNEQFF. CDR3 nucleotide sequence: TGCGCCAGCGCGGGAGACAATGAGCAGTTCTTC.

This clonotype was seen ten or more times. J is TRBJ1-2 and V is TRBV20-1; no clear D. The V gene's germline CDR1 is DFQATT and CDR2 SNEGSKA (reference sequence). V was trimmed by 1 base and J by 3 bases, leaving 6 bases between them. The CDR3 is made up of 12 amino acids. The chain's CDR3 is CSARGRDYGYTF. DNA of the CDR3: TGCAGTGCTAGAGGTCGGGACTATGGCTACACCTTC.

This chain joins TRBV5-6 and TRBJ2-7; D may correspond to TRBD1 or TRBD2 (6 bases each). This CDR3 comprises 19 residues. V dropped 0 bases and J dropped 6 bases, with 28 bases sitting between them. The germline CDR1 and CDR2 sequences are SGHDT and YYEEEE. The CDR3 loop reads CASSLGGPTIWASDSEQYF. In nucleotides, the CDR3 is TGTGCCAGCAGCTTGGGGGGGCCCACAATTTGGGCTAGCGACAGCGAGCAGTACTTC.

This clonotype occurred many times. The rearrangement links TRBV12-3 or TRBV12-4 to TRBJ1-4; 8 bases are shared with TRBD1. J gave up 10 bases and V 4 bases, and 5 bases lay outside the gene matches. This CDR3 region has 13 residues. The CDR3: CASSWGQAIKLFF. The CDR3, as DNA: TGTGCCAGCAGTTGGGGACAGGCGATAAAACTGTTTTTT.

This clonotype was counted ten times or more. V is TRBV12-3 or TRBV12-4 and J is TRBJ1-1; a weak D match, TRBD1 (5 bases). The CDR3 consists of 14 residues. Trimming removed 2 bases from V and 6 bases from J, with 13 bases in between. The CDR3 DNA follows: TGTGCCAGCAGTTTAACTAACCGACAGCCTGAAGCTTTCTTT. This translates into CASSLTNRQPEAFF.

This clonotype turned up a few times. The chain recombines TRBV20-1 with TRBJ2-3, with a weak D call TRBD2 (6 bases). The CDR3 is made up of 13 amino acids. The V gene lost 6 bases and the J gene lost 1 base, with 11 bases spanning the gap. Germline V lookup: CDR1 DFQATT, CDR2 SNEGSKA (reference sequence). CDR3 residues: CSALQRGTDTQYF. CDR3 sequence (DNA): TGCAGTGCACTCCAGCGGGGCACAGATACGCAGTATTTT.

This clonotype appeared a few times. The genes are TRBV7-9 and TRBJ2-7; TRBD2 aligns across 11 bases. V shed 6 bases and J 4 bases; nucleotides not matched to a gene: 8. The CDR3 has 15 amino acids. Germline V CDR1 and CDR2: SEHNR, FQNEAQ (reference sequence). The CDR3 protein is CASSPQGLAGYEQYF. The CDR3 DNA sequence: TGTGCCAGCAGTCCTCAAGGACTAGCGGGTTACGAGCAGTACTTC.

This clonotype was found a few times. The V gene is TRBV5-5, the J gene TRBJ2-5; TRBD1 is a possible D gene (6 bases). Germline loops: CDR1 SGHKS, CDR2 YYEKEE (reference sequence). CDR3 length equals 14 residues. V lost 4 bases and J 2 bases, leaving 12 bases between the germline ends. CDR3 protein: CASSQGQLQETQYF. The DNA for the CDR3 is TGTGCCAGCAGCCAAGGACAGCTTCAAGAGACCCAGTACTTC.